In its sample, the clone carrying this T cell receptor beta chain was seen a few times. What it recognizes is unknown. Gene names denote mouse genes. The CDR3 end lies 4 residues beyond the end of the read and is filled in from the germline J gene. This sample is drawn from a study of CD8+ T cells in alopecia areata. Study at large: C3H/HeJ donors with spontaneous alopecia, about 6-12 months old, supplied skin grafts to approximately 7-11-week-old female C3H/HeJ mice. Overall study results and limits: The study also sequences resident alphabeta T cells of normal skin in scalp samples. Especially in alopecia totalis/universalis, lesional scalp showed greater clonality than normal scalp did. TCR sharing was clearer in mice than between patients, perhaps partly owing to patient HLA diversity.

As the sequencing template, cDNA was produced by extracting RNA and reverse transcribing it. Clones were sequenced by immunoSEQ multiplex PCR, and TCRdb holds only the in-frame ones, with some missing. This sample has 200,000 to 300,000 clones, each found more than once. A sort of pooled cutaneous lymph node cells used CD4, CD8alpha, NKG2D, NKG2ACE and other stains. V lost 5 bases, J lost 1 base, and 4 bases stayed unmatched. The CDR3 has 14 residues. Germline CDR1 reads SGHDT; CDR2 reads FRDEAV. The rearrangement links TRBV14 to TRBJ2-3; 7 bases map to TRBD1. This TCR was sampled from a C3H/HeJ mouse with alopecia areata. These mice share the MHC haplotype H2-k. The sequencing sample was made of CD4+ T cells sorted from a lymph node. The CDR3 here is CASSYGTGAETLYF. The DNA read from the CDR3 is TGTGCCAGCAGCTACGGGACAGGTGCAGAA.